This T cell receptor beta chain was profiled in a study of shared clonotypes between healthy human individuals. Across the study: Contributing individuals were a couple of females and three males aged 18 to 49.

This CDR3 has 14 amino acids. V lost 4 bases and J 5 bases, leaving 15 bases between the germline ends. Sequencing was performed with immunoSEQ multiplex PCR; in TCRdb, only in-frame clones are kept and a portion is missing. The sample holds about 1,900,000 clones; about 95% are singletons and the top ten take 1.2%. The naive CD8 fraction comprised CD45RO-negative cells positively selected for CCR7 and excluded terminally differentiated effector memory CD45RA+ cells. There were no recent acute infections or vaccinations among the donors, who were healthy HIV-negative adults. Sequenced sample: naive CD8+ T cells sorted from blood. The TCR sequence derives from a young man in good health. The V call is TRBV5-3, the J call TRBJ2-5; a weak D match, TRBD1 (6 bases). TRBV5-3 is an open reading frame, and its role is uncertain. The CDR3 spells CARSNGQRWETQYF. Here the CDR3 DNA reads TGTGCCAGAAGCAACGGACAGCGTTGGGAGACCCAGTACTTC.